These T cell receptor beta chains were read from a single sample in a study of CD8 T cells in ankylosing spondylitis. One entry per CDR3 protein, called by TCRdb with MiXCR from the 5' RACE reads. The sample includes 200,000 to 250,000 distinct CDR3 sequences, 32% of them seen just once. Sequenced sample: blood, either unsorted or a sorted T cell fraction (not recorded which). The receptors stem from a male donor with ankylosing spondylitis or in good health (not recorded which). The CDR3 runs from the conserved cysteine through the conserved F or W. The D gene is left open where the match is weak. For some rows the clone size is stated as once, few or many, or as a class when expanded; others skip it.

.	TRBJ2-5	.	11	TRBV10-3	CAISVSGNQYF	TGTGCCATCAGTGTGTCAGGAAACCAGTACTTC
TRBD1	TRBJ2-7	many	15	TRBV6-5	CASRLAGTGLNEQYF	TGTGCCAGCAGATTAGCCGGGACAGGGCTTAACGAGCAGTACTTC
.	TRBJ1-2	.	12	TRBV20-1	CSAQSGADGYTF	TGCAGTGCACAGTCTGGGGCGGACGGCTACACCTTC
.	TRBJ1-4	few	15	TRBV6-1	CATQGFGTPGEKLFF	TGTGCCACCCAAGGGTTTGGCACACCTGGCGAAAAACTGTTTTTT
TRBD1	TRBJ1-1	.	16	TRBV6-2/TRBV6-3	CASSYSVDRLNTEAFF	TGTGCCAGCAGTTACTCCGTGGACAGGCTGAACACTGAAGCTTTCTTT
.	TRBJ1-5	.	15	TRBV7-2	CASSLVGGSNQPQHF	TGTGCCAGCAGCTTAGTGGGAGGGAGCAATCAGCCCCAGCATTTT
TRBD2	TRBJ2-5	.	13	TRBV20-1	CSASSLAGGAQYF	TGCAGTGCTAGTTCACTAGCGGGGGGGGCCCAGTACTTC
.	TRBJ2-2	few	12	TRBV12-3/TRBV12-4	CASSDYTGELFF	TGTGCCAGCAGCGATTACACCGGGGAGCTGTTTTTT
TRBD1	TRBJ2-3	many	11	TRBV20-1	CSADRGDTQYF	TGCAGTGCGGACAGGGGTGATACGCAGTATTTT
TRBD1	TRBJ1-6	few	16	TRBV20-1	CSAILTGREYNSPLHF	TGCAGTGCCATCCTGACAGGGAGGGAGTATAATTCACCCCTCCACTTT
.	TRBJ2-3	.	13	TRBV10-1	CASSDTGKGSQYF	TGCGCCAGCAGTGATACCGGGAAGGGTTCGCAGTATTTT
.	TRBJ2-3	few	14	TRBV12-3/TRBV12-4	CASSLGPDTDTQYF	TGTGCCAGCAGTTTGGGGCCTGACACAGATACGCAGTATTTT
.	TRBJ2-1	few	13	TRBV4-1	CASSQEYGTQGIF	TGCGCCAGCAGCCAAGAGTATGGGACACAGGGAATCTTC
.	TRBJ1-1	.	15	TRBV5-1	CASSHITNLNTEAFF	TGCGCCAGCAGCCACATCACGAATTTGAACACTGAAGCTTTCTTT
.	TRBJ2-1	.	18	TRBV7-2	CASSLAGNPQRWSNEQFF	TGTGCCAGCAGCTTAGCGGGGAACCCCCAACGTTGGAGCAATGAGCAGTTCTTC
.	TRBJ2-3	.	13	TRBV6-1	CASRRSSTDTQYF	TGTGCCAGCCGACGGAGTAGCACAGATACGCAGTATTTT
.	TRBJ2-5	.	16	TRBV20-1	CSARLRSASVWETQYF	TGCAGTGCTAGGCTTCGCAGCGCTTCGGTTTGGGAGACCCAGTACTTC
TRBD2	TRBJ2-1	.	16	TRBV27	CASRGISGGALNEQFF	TGTGCCAGCAGAGGGATTAGCGGGGGGGCACTGAATGAGCAGTTCTTC
TRBD1	TRBJ2-1	.	14	TRBV12-3/TRBV12-4	CASSPNDRGNEQFF	TGTGCCAGCAGTCCGAACGACAGGGGGAATGAGCAGTTCTTC
TRBD1	TRBJ2-2	few	15	TRBV25-1	CASREDRGDTGELFF	TGTGCCAGCAGGGAGGACAGGGGTGACACCGGGGAGCTGTTTTTT
TRBD2	TRBJ2-3	few	16	TRBV28	CASSSRTSGTTDTQYF	TGTGCCAGCAGTTCCAGGACTAGCGGGACAACAGATACGCAGTATTTT
.	TRBJ2-5	.	15	TRBV20-1	CSARDLRFGQETQYF	TGCAGTGCTAGAGACCTCAGATTCGGGCAAGAGACCCAGTACTTC
.	TRBJ1-5	.	14	TRBV20-1	CSAREAGGSTAQHF	TGCAGTGCTAGAGAAGCCGGGGGTAGTACAGCCCAGCATTTT
.	TRBJ2-1	few	15	TRBV20-1	CSARRTGVLGNEQFF	TGCAGTGCTAGACGTACGGGGGTTTTAGGTAATGAGCAGTTCTTC
.	TRBJ2-4	few	14	TRBV20-1	CSATHGTAKNIQYF	TGCAGTGCTACCCATGGGACAGCCAAAAACATTCAGTACTTC
.	TRBJ2-5	.	11	TRBV25-1	CASSRLETQYF	TGTGCCAGCTCCCGACTTGAGACCCAGTACTTC
.	TRBJ2-3	.	12	TRBV7-9	CASSFGSDTQYF	TGTGCCAGCAGCTTTGGGTCAGATACGCAGTATTTT
.	TRBJ2-7	.	15	TRBV25-1	CASSERAGDSYEQYF	TGTGCCAGCAGTGAACGGGCAGGGGATTCCTACGAGCAGTACTTC
TRBD2	TRBJ2-4	.	15	TRBV12-3/TRBV12-4	CASSPLGGAKNIQYF	TGTGCCAGCAGCCCCTTGGGGGGGGCCAAAAACATTCAGTACTTC
.	TRBJ2-1	.	16	TRBV7-9	CASSLGLRSSYNEQFF	TGTGCCAGCAGCTTAGGGCTGCGTAGCTCCTACAATGAGCAGTTCTTC
.	TRBJ2-1	.	13	TRBV10-3	CAIGPRTYNEQFF	TGTGCCATCGGGCCTCGGACCTACAATGAGCAGTTCTTC
.	TRBJ2-3	.	13	TRBV11-2	CASSLRPADTQYF	TGTGCCAGCAGCCTTAGACCAGCAGATACGCAGTATTTT
.	TRBJ2-1	.	14	TRBV20-1	CSARDPGSNNEQFF	TGCAGTGCTAGAGATCCGGGCAGTAACAATGAGCAGTTCTTC
.	TRBJ2-2	.	16	TRBV24-1	CATSDTRGWDTGELFF	TGTGCCACCAGTGACACCAGGGGTTGGGACACCGGGGAGCTGTTTTTT
TRBD2	TRBJ2-3	few	14	TRBV12-3/TRBV12-4	CASSQGLVADTQYF	TGTGCCAGCAGTCAGGGACTAGTGGCAGATACGCAGTATTTT
TRBD2	TRBJ2-1	few	16	TRBV7-9	CASSFGGGGPYNEQFF	TGTGCCAGCAGCTTTGGCGGGGGGGGACCTTACAATGAGCAGTTCTTC
.	TRBJ2-1	few	14	TRBV7-9	CASSSEGRTWEQFF	TGTGCCAGCAGCTCCGAGGGACGTACTTGGGAGCAGTTCTTC
.	TRBJ2-1	once	15	TRBV30	CAWDGGGGSYNEQFF	TGTGCCTGGGACGGTGGAGGAGGTTCCTACAATGAGCAGTTCTTC
.	TRBJ1-5	.	14	TRBV5-5	CASSSGAPYQPQHF	TGTGCCAGCAGCTCAGGGGCCCCGTATCAGCCCCAGCATTTT
TRBD1	TRBJ2-5	.	15	TRBV20-1	CSARGEGQAQETQYF	TGCAGTGCCCGAGGAGAGGGACAGGCACAAGAGACCCAGTACTTC
.	TRBJ2-3	.	13	TRBV29-1	CSVGGLGTDTQYF	TGCAGCGTTGGGGGGCTGGGGACAGATACGCAGTATTTT
TRBD2	TRBJ2-5	once	16	TRBV6-1	CASSHLAATFRETQYF	TGTGCCAGCAGTCATCTAGCGGCCACCTTTCGGGAGACCCAGTACTTC
.	TRBJ2-5	.	14	TRBV7-9	CASSLIRSQETQYF	TGTGCCAGCAGCTTGATACGGTCCCAAGAGACCCAGTACTTC
.	TRBJ2-5	.	14	TRBV12-3/TRBV12-4	CASSLSLGRETQYF	TGTGCCAGCAGTTTATCTCTGGGTAGGGAGACCCAGTACTTC
.	TRBJ2-7	.	15	TRBV2	CASSGGTARLHEQYF	TGTGCCAGCAGTGGAGGGACGGCCCGCCTCCACGAGCAGTACTTC